The 30 T cell receptor beta chains below come from one sample, sequenced in a study of regulatory T cells in long-lasting Graves disease. To make TCR beta libraries, researchers used iRepertoire HTBI primers and Arm-PCR of CDR3 regions. TCRdb reanalysed the multiplex PCR reads using MiXCR and keeps one entry per CDR3 protein. The table shows around 320,000 distinct CDR3 sequences, with approximately 15% occurring only once. The sample's time point: newly diagnosed GD, antithyroid drugs for less than 3 months. RNA extracted from PBMCs served as the sequencing template. A further study also used this sample, focusing on T cells in Graves' hyperthyroidism and ophthalmopathy.

The sequenced sample was peripheral blood mononuclear cells (PBMCs), obtained at new diagnosis, from a patient treated with antithyroid drugs. All receptors derive from a man aged 35-49 years with Graves disease.

This clonotype appeared a few times. The DNA for the CDR3 is TGCGCCAGCAGCATCAGGGGGCTAGATTCACCCCTCCACTTT. Protein sequence: CASSIRGLDSPLHF. The chain uses TRBV5-1 and TRBJ1-6; 8 nucleotides line up with TRBD1. CDR1 is SGHRS, CDR2 YFSETQ, per germline. The CDR3 loop spans 14 amino acids. The J segment lost 8 bases and the V segment lost 4 bases, leaving 5 bases of the junction unmatched.

This clonotype has ten or more counts. The chain uses TRBV18 and TRBJ1-3; possibly TRBD1 for D (6 bases). Germline V gene lookup returns CDR1 KGHSH and CDR2 LQKENI. The CDR3 is made up of 17 amino acids. Trimming removed 2 bases at V and 1 base at J, with 15 bases between. CDR3 coding DNA: TGTGCCAGCTCACCATTCAGGACAGCAAGTTCTGGAAACACCATATATTTT. Encoded protein: CASSPFRTASSGNTIYF.

This chain connects TRBV28 to TRBJ1-2; 11 positions agree with TRBD1. This CDR3 spans 14 amino acids. From germline, CDR1 is MDHEN and CDR2 SYDVKM. The V and J ends lost 6 bases and 6 bases, in that order; junction bases with no gene match: 6. CDR3 DNA sequence: TGTGCCAGCAGGCGGACAGGGGGCGCAGATGGCTACACCTTC. This gives the protein CASRRTGGADGYTF.

Notes on this clonotype: Being one base from a much bigger clone, this may be a read error. Without the conserved terminal phenylalanine or tryptophan, this CDR3 likely stems from a read error. This chain uses TRBV6-1 with TRBJ2-7; D is unresolved. This CDR3 spans 15 amino acids. Trimming cost V 1 base and J 3 bases, with 13 bases left between them. Germline assignment: CDR1 MNHNS and CDR2 SASEGT. For the CDR3, the DNA is TGTGCCAGCAGTGAAGGACCTGACGAAGGCTACGAGCAGTACTCC. This encodes CASSEGPDEGYEQYS.

This clonotype was recorded at least ten times. The chain has TRBV28 and TRBJ2-7; 9 bases map to TRBD1. J gave up 0 bases and V 7 bases, and 13 bases lay outside the gene matches. This CDR3 is 17 amino acids long. Germline CDR1 and CDR2: MDHEN and SYDVKM. The CDR3 sequence: CASKNTRGQGASYEQYF. The DNA for the CDR3 is TGTGCCAGCAAGAATACTCGGGGACAGGGAGCCTCCTACGAGCAGTACTTC.

Only a few counts were recorded for this clonotype. The chain recombines TRBV5-1 with TRBJ2-5; 9 positions match TRBD1. V was clipped by 8 bases and J by 1 base; unmatched bases: 9. The CDR3 is 15 residues long. Germline-derived CDR1 and CDR2 are SGHRS and YFSETQ. The chain's CDR3 is CASCKMTGGQETQYF. CDR3 nucleotides: TGCGCCAGTTGTAAAATGACAGGGGGCCAAGAGACCCAGTACTTC.

This clonotype was picked up a small number of times. The V gene is TRBV7-3, the J gene TRBJ2-1, with D unclear. Germline CDR1 reads SGHTA; CDR2 reads FQGTGA. CDR3 length: 15 residues. V lost 4 bases and J 3 bases, leaving 13 bases between the germline ends. CDR3 sequence: CASSSPGGRYNEQFF. For the CDR3, the DNA is TGTGCCAGCAGCTCTCCGGGCGGTCGCTACAATGAGCAGTTCTTC.

V gene TRBV7-3 combines with J gene TRBJ2-2; 9 bases match TRBD1. V shed 5 bases, J shed 5 bases, and the junction held 12 bases outside the gene matches. This CDR3 comprises 17 residues. Germline V CDR1 and CDR2: SGHTA, FQGTGA. The CDR3 sequence: CASSPYTGGGGTGELFF. CDR3 DNA sequence: TGTGCCAGCAGCCCATACACAGGGGGCGGTGGTACCGGGGAGCTGTTTTTT.

The chain couples TRBV2 to TRBJ1-4; TRBD1 matches 7 bases. Germline loops: CDR1 SNHLY, CDR2 FYNNEI. The CDR3 extends over 16 amino acids. J lost 1 base, V lost 6 bases, and 8 bases had no gene match. The CDR3 here is CASRGDSRRTNEKLFF. DNA for the CDR3: TGTGCCAGCAGGGGGGACAGCCGGCGAACTAATGAAAAACTGTTTTTT. Together with reference TRBV2 and TRBJ1-4, the CDR3 gives the full variable domain: EPEVTQTPSHQVTQMGQEVILRCVPISNHLYFYWYRQILGQKVEFLVSFYNNEISEKSEIFDDQFSVERPDGSNFTLKIRSTKLEDSAMYFCASRGDSRRTNEKLFFGSGTQLSVL.

Of note for this clonotype: This sequence may be a read error, since a much larger clone differs from it by one base. V and J are TRBV5-5 and TRBJ2-3, with 11 bases identical to TRBD2. The CDR3 runs 15 residues. V lost 3 bases, J lost 2 bases, and 2 bases stayed unmatched. The germline gives CDR1 SGHKS, CDR2 YYEKEE (reference sequence). CDR3 DNA: TGTGCCAGCAGCTGGGGACTAGCGGACACAGATACGCAGTATTTT. It codes for CASSWGLADTDTQYF.

The table lists this clonotype with a few counts. This chain connects TRBV14 to TRBJ2-5; 9 positions match TRBD1. Germline-derived CDR1 and CDR2 are SGHDN and FVKESK. The CDR3 totals 15 residues. The V segment lost 3 bases and the J segment 3 bases; nucleotides outside the gene matches: 5. CDR3 protein: CASSQGTGRKETQYF. CDR3 bases: TGTGCCAGCAGCCAGGGGACAGGGAGGAAAGAGACCCAGTACTTC. The full variable domain, in which reference TRBV14 and TRBJ2-5 provide the parts outside the CDR3, is EAGVTQFPSHSVIEKGQTVTLRCDPISGHDNLYWYRRVMGKEIKFLLHFVKESKQDESGMPNNRFLAERTGGTYSTLKVQPAELEDSGVYFCASSQGTGRKETQYFGPGTRLLVL.

This clonotype was seen repeatedly, ten times or more. The gene calls are TRBV27 and TRBJ2-1; the match to TRBD1 covers 7 bases. Germline values: CDR1 MNHEY, CDR2 SMNVEV (reference sequence). The CDR3 sequence is 13 residues long. Trimming at V came to 8 bases and at J to 7 bases, leaving 8 bases not matched to a gene. CDR3 sequence reads: CASRDSYKNEQFF. The CDR3 DNA reads as TGTGCCAGCCGGGACAGCTACAAGAATGAGCAGTTCTTC.

This clonotype was observed a handful of times. The chain joins TRBV11-2 to TRBJ2-2; D call uncertain. V shed 1 base and J shed 4 bases, with 16 bases lying between them. The CDR3 covers 17 residues. CDR1 is SGHAT and CDR2 is FQNNGV in the germline V gene. CDR3 in DNA: TGTGCCAGCAGCTTAGTTAGGTTGGGCCGGTCCACCGGGGAGCTGTTTTTT. Its protein product is CASSLVRLGRSTGELFF.

This sequence joins TRBV9 and TRBJ2-5, with TRBD2 matching 15 bases. J was trimmed by 0 bases and V by 0 bases; bases with no gene match: 3. The CDR3 consists of 18 residues. Germline V gene sequence: CDR1 SGDLS, CDR2 YYNGEE. CDR3 loop: CASSVGGLAGGYQETQYF. The CDR3 coding sequence is TGTGCCAGCAGCGTAGGAGGACTAGCGGGGGGGTACCAAGAGACCCAGTACTTC. The full variable domain, rest sourced from reference TRBV9 and TRBJ2-5, is DSGVTQTPKHLITATGQRVTLRCSPRSGDLSVYWYQQSLDQGLQFLIQYYNGEERAKGNILERFSAQQFPDLHSELNLSSLELGDSALYFCASSVGGLAGGYQETQYFGPGTRLLVL.

This clonotype was recorded a few times. V gene TRBV6-2 or TRBV6-3 combines with J gene TRBJ2-3; the match to TRBD2 covers 14 bases. With V trimmed by 6 bases and J by 4 bases, 3 bases remained unmatched. CDR1 and CDR2 from the germline V gene are MNHEY and SVGEGT. The CDR3 spans 15 residues. The CDR3 DNA is TGTGCCAGCAGATTGGGACTAGCGGGGGCAGATACGCAGTATTTT. Amino acid sequence: CASRLGLAGADTQYF.

This clonotype was recorded at least ten times. This chain joins TRBV28 and TRBJ1-1; D remains unclear. This CDR3 comprises 12 residues. V lost 1 base to trimming and J lost 5 bases, with 5 bases between them. In germline, CDR1 is MDHEN, CDR2 SYDVKM. The CDR3 DNA sequence: TGTGCCAGCAGTTTATTGGGAACTGAAGCTTTCTTT. It specifies CASSLLGTEAFF.

V usage is TRBV6-1 and J usage is TRBJ1-4; unclear D gene. This CDR3 comprises 13 residues. The germline gives CDR1 MNHNS, CDR2 SASEGT. V dropped 4 bases and J dropped 6 bases, with 9 bases sitting between them. CDR3 in DNA: TGTGCCAGCAGTGGTTCTAATGATGAAAAACTGTTTTTT. This codes for CASSGSNDEKLFF.

The chain uses TRBV19 and TRBJ2-1; possible D gene TRBD2, 6 bases. V dropped 7 bases and J dropped 9 bases, with 16 bases sitting between them. The CDR3 has 13 residues. Germline CDR1 and CDR2: LNHDA and SQIVND (reference sequence). DNA for the CDR3: TGTGCCAGTATCGGGACTCCCACCCGTGAGCAGTTCTTC. It translates to CASIGTPTREQFF.

This clonotype was picked up a small number of times. This sequence joins TRBV19 and TRBJ1-3; unclear D gene. The CDR3 has 16 residues. The V end was cut by 3 bases, the J end by 0 bases, with 12 bases between. The germline gives CDR1 LNHDA, CDR2 SQIVND (reference sequence). CDR3 in amino acids: CASSILAGYSGNTIYF. As DNA, the CDR3 is TGTGCCAGTAGTATTTTGGCGGGATACTCTGGAAACACCATATATTTT.

The sample holds many counts of this clonotype. The chain combines TRBV7-8 with TRBJ2-7; TRBD1 matches 8 bases. The CDR3 has 16 residues. Germline V CDR1 and CDR2: SGHVS, FQNEAQ. V lost 2 bases and J lost 0; bases outside the gene matches: 6. The CDR3 DNA sequence: TGTGCCAGCAGCTTAAGAGGGGACAGGAGCTCCTACGAGCAGTACTTC. Its translation is CASSLRGDRSSYEQYF.

This clonotype was counted many times. V and J are TRBV15 and TRBJ1-2; 9 bases agree with TRBD1. The CDR3 contains 15 residues. V was pared by 1 base and J by 6 bases, with 6 bases of the junction left unmatched. CDR1 and CDR2 (germline): LNHNV, YYDKDF (reference sequence). CDR3 residues: CATSRGGTGMDGYTF. Here the CDR3 DNA reads TGTGCCACCAGCAGAGGAGGGACAGGGATGGATGGCTACACCTTC.

This sequence joins TRBV9 and TRBJ2-5; D call uncertain. V was trimmed by 3 bases and J by 5 bases, leaving 14 bases between them. Per germline, CDR1 SGDLS and CDR2 YYNGEE. The CDR3 contains 14 residues. The DNA for the CDR3 is TGTGCCAGCAGCGCAGGAGTGGGCCGGGAGACCCAGTACTTC. Translating gives CASSAGVGRETQYF.

Turning to this clonotype: This may be a read error, as it is one base from a much larger clone. For the CDR3, the DNA is TGTGCCAGCAGTTTACCGCTGAAGGGAAACACCTTATATTTT. It yields the protein CASSLPLKGNTLYF. The chain combines TRBV6-5 with TRBJ1-3; D unclear. From germline, CDR1 is MNHEY and CDR2 SVGAGI. This CDR3 has 14 amino acids.

This clonotype was found once. The genes are TRBV20-1 and TRBJ1-4; TRBD1 is a possible D gene (5 bases). V lost 5 bases to trimming and J lost 5 bases, with 18 bases between them. The CDR3 runs to 15 residues. The germline CDR1 and CDR2 sequences are DFQATT and SNEGSKA (reference sequence). CDR3 amino acids: CSAVSPGPGNEKLFF. For the CDR3, the DNA is TGCAGTGCTGTTTCACCGGGACCTGGAAATGAAAAACTGTTTTTT.

This clonotype has more than one count but fewer than ten. The chain recombines TRBV20-1 with TRBJ2-1; D not resolved. The J call may be in error: the DNA end matches TRBJ2-5 better. The CDR3 length is 14 residues. Germline values: CDR1 DFQATT, CDR2 SNEGSKA (reference sequence). CDR3: CSAATPIPMETQYF. CDR3 nucleotides: TGCAGTGCTGCCACCCCCATTCCAATGGAGACCCAGTACTTC.

The V and J genes are TRBV6-1 and TRBJ2-4; D is unclear. Looked up from germline, CDR1 is MNHNS and CDR2 is SASEGT. V lost 3 bases, J lost 3 bases, and 9 bases lay in between. CDR3 length: 14 amino acids. The CDR3 loop reads CASSEGYDKNIQYF. The CDR3 DNA reads TGTGCCAGCAGTGAGGGATATGACAAAAACATTCAGTACTTC.

This clonotype showed up many times. This rearrangement joins TRBV20-1 to TRBJ1-1; the D is unclear. This CDR3 is built from 15 residues. V lost 0 bases and J 2 bases, leaving 13 bases between the germline ends. Germline CDR1 reads DFQATT; CDR2 reads SNEGSKA (reference sequence). The DNA for the CDR3 is TGCAGTGCTAGAGATTTCCGGCGGCCTAACACTGAAGCTTTCTTT. Translation gives CSARDFRRPNTEAFF.

This clonotype was seen ten or more times. The chain uses TRBV18 and TRBJ2-4; D is undetermined. The germline CDR1 and CDR2 sequences are KGHSH and LQKENI. The CDR3 contains 13 residues. Trimming pared 6 bases from V and 5 bases from J, leaving 11 bases between. The CDR3 nucleotides read TGTGCCAGCTCCCTTAGTGGGGAAAACATTCAGTACTTC. It is translated as CASSLSGENIQYF.

This chain joins TRBV7-2 and TRBJ2-5; D possibly corresponds to TRBD1 (5 bases). Trimming left V 1 base short and J 7 bases short, with 10 bases between. In germline, CDR1 is SGHTA, CDR2 FQGNSA. CDR3 length: 13 residues. The CDR3 DNA is TGTGCCAGCAGCTTAGTCAGGGAAGGGACCCAGTACTTC. Translation gives CASSLVREGTQYF.

This clonotype turned up a few times. The V call is TRBV10-1, the J call TRBJ1-4; no firm D call. V was trimmed by 4 bases and J by 4 bases, leaving 19 bases between them. Germline CDR1 WNHNN, CDR2 SYGVQD (reference sequence). The CDR3 is 17 residues long. CDR3 DNA: TGCGCCAGCAGTGTGATGACCTCCCCAACCTTTAATGAAAAACTGTTTTTT. It encodes CASSVMTSPTFNEKLFF.